These 27 T cell receptor beta chains came from one sample sequenced in a study of human T cells and chemical hapten exposure. Stated time point: healthy volunteer bleed at 2 weeks. Unfractionated whole blood yielded total RNA. Using its own MiXCR run on the RACE reads, TCRdb lists one record per CDR3 protein. The table includes roughly 100,000 distinct CDR3 sequences, approximately 10% detected once. Input material: whole blood. The receptors come from a female donor in good health. Some clones in this sample may be carry-over from other donors' samples.

This clonotype was seen many times. V is TRBV10-3 and J is TRBJ2-7; a possible D gene is TRBD1 (5 bases). Germline V gives CDR1 ENHRY, CDR2 SYGVKD. Trimming cost V 3 bases and J 0 bases, with 12 bases left between them. CDR3 length: 15 amino acids. CDR3 nucleotide sequence: TGTGCCATCAGTGAATGGGGCCTAAGCTCCTACGAGCAGTACTTC. Its protein is CAISEWGLSSYEQYF.

This clonotype showed up just a few times. This chain links TRBV6-6 with TRBJ1-2; D is uncertain. The CDR3 contains 18 residues. CDR1 is MNHNY, CDR2 SVGAGI, per germline (reference sequence). The ends were cut back, 4 bases at V and 4 bases at J, with 25 bases in the middle. The CDR3 DNA sequence: TGTGCCAGCAGTTCCCCCCTACTTCTACTTCGAGGCTCCTATGGCTACACCTTC. Residues: CASSSPLLLLRGSYGYTF.

This clonotype was observed a few times. The chain carries TRBV5-1 and TRBJ2-4; D tentatively fits TRBD1 or TRBD2 (5 bases each). CDR3 length: 15 amino acids. V lost 3 bases and J lost 8, with 18 bases in between. From germline, CDR1 is SGHRS and CDR2 YFSETQ. DNA of the CDR3: TGCGCCAGCAGCTGGGTTGGTCAGGGAGAAGACATTCAGTACTTC. Amino acids: CASSWVGQGEDIQYF.

This clonotype was counted many times. The chain recombines TRBV10-3 with TRBJ1-5, with 8 bases that match TRBD1. The CDR3 is 15 residues long. The J segment lost 3 bases and the V segment lost 6 bases, leaving 7 bases of the junction unmatched. CDR1 and CDR2 from the germline V gene are ENHRY and SYGVKD. For the CDR3, the DNA is TGTGCCATCAGCCCTCAGGGGGCTCCCAATCAGCCCCAGCATTTT. This translates into CAISPQGAPNQPQHF.

The gene calls are TRBV7-6 and TRBJ1-6; no clear D gene. V lost 8 bases, J lost 9 bases, and 14 bases lay in between. This CDR3 has 13 amino acids. The V gene's germline CDR1 is SGHVS and CDR2 FNYEAQ. The CDR3 loop reads CASGPRDSSPLHF. The CDR3 coding sequence is TGTGCCAGCGGGCCCCGAGATAGTTCACCCCTCCACTTT. The full variable domain, rest sourced from reference TRBV7-6 and TRBJ1-6, is GAGVSQSPRYKVTKRGQDVALRCDPISGHVSLYWYRQALGQGPEFLTYFNYEAQQDKSGLPNDRFSAERPEGSISTLTIQRTEQRDSAMYRCASGPRDSSPLHFGNGTRLTVT.

The CDR3 DNA is TGTGCCAGCAGCCAAAAGTATCTGTGGTATACTGAAGCTTTCTTT. This codes for CASSQKYLWYTEAFF. The rearrangement links TRBV3-1 to TRBJ1-1; D ambiguous. Trimming shortened V by 2 bases and J by 5 bases, and 15 bases separated the two germline ends. The CDR3 spans 15 residues. In germline, CDR1 is LGHDT, CDR2 YNNKEL (reference sequence).

V usage is TRBV29-1 and J usage is TRBJ2-3; TRBD2 is a possible D gene (5 bases). Germline V CDR1 and CDR2: SQVTM, ANQGSEA. The length of the CDR3 is 11 residues. Trimming took 4 bases from V and 5 from J, leaving 7 bases between them. As DNA, the CDR3 is TGCAGCGTTGCACGGGGAGATACGCAGTATTTT. This translates into CSVARGDTQYF.

Worth noting for this clonotype: One end of the junction fails to match germline, which may point to a read error. The rearrangement uses TRBV2 and TRBJ1-6; 9 bases are shared with TRBD1. Germline-derived CDR1 and CDR2 are SNHLY and FYNNEI. The CDR3 covers 14 residues. CDR3 loop: CASTKTGGNSPLNF. The DNA of the CDR3 is TGTGCCAGCACAAAGACAGGGGGAAATTCACCCCTCAACTTT.

The V and J genes are TRBV7-2 and TRBJ1-5, with unresolved D. V was trimmed by 1 base and J by 0 bases, leaving 7 bases between them. CDR1 and CDR2 from the germline V gene are SGHTA and FQGNSA. This CDR3 spans 15 amino acids. The CDR3 nucleotides read TGTGCCAGCAGCTTAGGTCAGAATAGCAATCAGCCCCAGCATTTT. Protein sequence: CASSLGQNSNQPQHF.

The rearrangement joins TRBV28 to TRBJ1-5; D is perhaps TRBD1 (6 bases). Germline V lookup: CDR1 MDHEN, CDR2 SYDVKM. This CDR3 region has 14 residues. V shed 6 bases and J shed 6 bases, with 15 bases lying between them. The CDR3 sequence is CASRQTGSSQPQHF. The CDR3 DNA follows: TGTGCCAGCAGACAAACAGGGAGTAGTCAGCCCCAGCATTTT.

There are many counts of this clonotype. This chain connects TRBV20-1 to TRBJ1-6, with D perhaps TRBD1 (5 bases). The germline V gene encodes CDR1 DFQATT and CDR2 SNEGSKA (reference sequence). The CDR3 contains 13 residues. Trimming took 5 bases from V and 19 from J, leaving 24 bases between them. The CDR3 nucleotides are TGCAGTGCTCACCGTCTGCAGGGCCCGAGGAGGCACTTT. It codes for CSAHRLQGPRRHF.

The chain links TRBV10-3 to TRBJ1-2, with D unclear. The V end was cut by 2 bases, the J end by 3 bases, with 10 bases between. CDR1 is ENHRY and CDR2 is SYGVKD in the germline V gene. The CDR3 loop spans 14 amino acids. The CDR3 DNA reads TGTGCCATCAGTGAGAGGGAGAGGGACTATGGCTACACCTTC. This encodes CAISERERDYGYTF.

There are a few counts of this clonotype. V and J are TRBV5-1 and TRBJ2-3; possible D gene TRBD2, 6 bases. Germline CDR1 and CDR2: SGHRS and YFSETQ. CDR3 length equals 15 residues. Trimming took off 0 bases at V and 3 bases at J, with 11 bases between the two ends. The CDR3 loop is CASSLDGGMTDTQYF. The CDR3 nucleotides read TGCGCCAGCAGCTTGGACGGCGGGATGACAGATACGCAGTATTTT.

The chain is built from TRBV5-1 and TRBJ2-2; 8 nucleotides agree with TRBD2. Germline V gene lookup returns CDR1 SGHRS and CDR2 YFSETQ. The length of the CDR3 is 17 residues. Trimming removed 4 bases from V and 2 bases from J; junction bases left unmatched: 10. CDR3 bases: TGCGCCAGCAGCCTGTCGCCACTAGCGGTAAACACCGGGGAGCTGTTTTTT. As protein: CASSLSPLAVNTGELFF.

The chain recombines TRBV2 with TRBJ2-7, with 8 bases aligning to TRBD1. This CDR3 is built from 14 residues. CDR1 SNHLY and CDR2 FYNNEI come from the germline V gene. The J segment lost 4 bases and the V segment lost 6 bases, leaving 8 bases of the junction unmatched. The CDR3, as DNA: TGTGCCAGCAGGAGGGGGGACAGGACGTACGAGCAGTACTTC. It yields the protein CASRRGDRTYEQYF.

This clonotype has a handful of counts. V and J are TRBV9 and TRBJ2-7, with D possibly matching TRBD2 (6 bases). The V gene's germline CDR1 is SGDLS and CDR2 YYNGEE. V was clipped by 5 bases and J by 7 bases, with 16 bases between them. This CDR3 is built from 13 residues. The DNA of the CDR3 is TGTGCCAGCAGTGTTACGGGAGAAAGGGAGCAGTACTTC. As protein: CASSVTGEREQYF.

The DNA of the CDR3 is TGTGCCAGCAGTTTAGCGTATGGTCAGCCCCAGCATTTT. It translates to CASSLAYGQPQHF. The V call is TRBV12-3 or TRBV12-4, the J call TRBJ1-5; D remains ambiguous. With 0 bases removed from V and 6 bases from J, the gap between germline ends came to 6 bases. The CDR3 totals 13 residues.

This clonotype was found a few times. This rearrangement joins TRBV20-1 to TRBJ2-5; D not resolved. The CDR3 spans 11 residues. The germline gives CDR1 DFQATT, CDR2 SNEGSKA (reference sequence). V was trimmed by 2 bases and J by 4 bases, leaving 5 bases between them. CDR3 nucleotides: TGCAGTGCTAGACACAGAGAGACCCAGTACTTC. Translated: CSARHRETQYF.

The rearrangement uses TRBV7-3 and TRBJ2-1, with TRBD2 matching over 9 bases. Looked up from germline, CDR1 is SGHTA and CDR2 is FQGTGA. This CDR3 region has 15 residues. After removal of 2 bases from V and 6 bases from J, the junction contained 5 bases not matched to a gene. The CDR3 sequence: CASSLAAGGINEQFF. CDR3 bases: TGTGCCAGCAGCTTAGCGGCGGGAGGGATCAATGAGCAGTTCTTC.

This clonotype was counted only a few times. CDR3 residues: CSARVTGGTETQYF. The CDR3 DNA follows: TGCAGTGCTAGAGTGACAGGGGGTACGGAGACCCAGTACTTC. The chain couples TRBV20-1 to TRBJ2-5, with 9 bases fitting TRBD1. The CDR3 totals 14 residues. The junction had 5 bases not matched to a gene; V was cut back by 1 base and J by 5 bases. Germline V lookup: CDR1 DFQATT, CDR2 SNEGSKA (reference sequence).

The J gene is TRBJ2-3, the V gene TRBV24-1; 11 bases agree with TRBD2. This CDR3 has 16 residues. CDR1 and CDR2 (germline): KGHDR, SFDVKD. The V segment lost 3 bases and the J segment 0 bases; nucleotides outside the gene matches: 1. The CDR3 region is CATSDRLAGSTDTQYF. The CDR3 bases are TGTGCCACCAGTGATCGACTAGCGGGGAGCACAGATACGCAGTATTTT.

With regard to this clonotype: The junction departs from the called germline gene at one end, perhaps through a read error. This rearrangement joins TRBV28 to TRBJ2-7, with 12 bases fitting TRBD1. Germline V gene data show CDR1 as MDHEN and CDR2 as SYDVKM. This CDR3 is 15 amino acids long. The CDR3 DNA sequence: TGTGCCAGCAGCCCAATCGGGACAGGGGGCTACGAGCAGTCCTTC. It translates to CASSPIGTGGYEQSF.

J is TRBJ1-4 and V is TRBV19; tentatively, D is TRBD1 (5 bases). This CDR3 is 16 amino acids long. CDR1 LNHDA and CDR2 SQIVND come from the germline V gene (reference sequence). V was trimmed by 9 bases and J by 3 bases, leaving 20 bases between them. CDR3 in amino acids: CASGLRGSASNEKLFF. CDR3 in DNA: TGTGCCAGCGGTCTCCGGGGGTCCGCTTCTAATGAAAAACTGTTTTTT.

A note on this clonotype: Germline is not matched at one junction end, which may reflect a read error. The CDR3 loop is CVSSKGAGSLTGDTYEQYF. The CDR3 nucleotides are TGTGTCAGCAGCAAAGGCGCGGGAAGCCTAACAGGGGACACCTACGAGCAGTACTTC. This sequence joins TRBV5-4 and TRBJ2-7; maybe TRBD1 (7 bases). CDR1 and CDR2 (germline): SGHNT, YYREEE (reference sequence). The length of the CDR3 is 19 residues.

In this sample, this clonotype turned up once. This chain links TRBV6-5 with TRBJ2-7, with D unclear. V was clipped by 0 bases and J by 2 bases, with 8 bases between them. Germline CDR1 MNHEY, CDR2 SVGAGI. The CDR3 is made up of 14 amino acids. The CDR3, as DNA: TGTGCCAGCAGTTACTCGGTCAGCCCCTACGAGCAGTACTTC. Translation gives CASSYSVSPYEQYF.

This clonotype appeared many times. The chain employs TRBV6-6 and TRBJ1-5; the D is unclear. The CDR3 is 15 amino acids. The V end lost 2 bases, the J end lost 2 bases, and 10 bases lay between the germline ends. The germline CDR1 and CDR2 sequences are MNHNY and SVGAGI (reference sequence). The CDR3 nucleotides are TGTGCCAGCAGTTACGGGCAGGAGCGCAATCAGCCCCAGCATTTT. Translation: CASSYGQERNQPQHF.

This clonotype was seen at least ten times. The J gene is TRBJ2-5, the V gene TRBV6-2 or TRBV6-3, with D unresolved. V shed 6 bases and J shed 1 base, with 0 bases lying between them. The CDR3 is made up of 10 amino acids. Germline values: CDR1 MNHEY, CDR2 SVGEGT. This CDR3 is CASSQETQYF. CDR3 DNA sequence: TGTGCCAGCAGCCAAGAGACCCAGTACTTC.